The T cell receptor (beta chain) described here comes from a study of T cells in Graves' hyperthyroidism and ophthalmopathy. The sample holds many counts of this clonotype. The investigators amplified TCR beta CDR3 regions from RNA transcripts. In the first-round RT-PCR of the TCR CDR3, the HTBI primer set was used. In TCRdb, the multiplex PCR reads were re-called with MiXCR into one record per CDR3 protein. The sample lists 350,000 to 400,000 distinct CDR3 sequences, about 15% occurring once. Germline loops: CDR1 MDHEN, CDR2 SYDVKM. CDR3 length: 15 residues. The V gene end was trimmed by 6 bases and the J gene end by 4 bases; junction bases not matched to a gene: 10.

The chain combines TRBV28 with TRBJ2-3, with 7 bases lining up with TRBD2. This TCR derives from a woman aged 25-40 years with Graves' hyperthyroidism. The sequencing sample was made of blood. CDR3 loop: CASSSGAMTSDTQYF. CDR3 nucleotide sequence: TGTGCCAGCAGCAGCGGGGCTATGACATCAGATACGCAGTATTTT.